The 2 T cell receptor beta chains given below trace back to one sample, sequenced in a study of blood T cell repertoires in COVID-19. Data came from immunoSEQ multiplex PCR; TCRdb stores just in-frame clones and leaves some out. Among some 21,000 clones listed, around 81% were seen once. The sequenced material came from peripheral blood. The receptor source for this set is a man in his 60s with active COVID-19.

V is TRBV28 and J is TRBJ1-2; 8 bases are shared with TRBD1. J gave up 9 bases and V 2 bases, and 2 bases lay outside the gene matches. CDR3 length equals 12 residues. CDR1 and CDR2 from the germline V gene are MDHEN and SYDVKM. The CDR3 nucleotides are TGTGCCAGCAGTTTAACAGGGGGTAGCTACACCTTC. Its translation is CASSLTGGSYTF.

The chain is built from TRBV12-5 and TRBJ1-5; a weak D match, TRBD1 (5 bases). V lost 6 bases and J 2 bases, leaving 14 bases between the germline ends. This CDR3 is built from 15 residues. The V gene's germline CDR1 is LGHNT and CDR2 FRNRAP. The CDR3 DNA reads TGTGCTAGTGGCCTGGCGGGAGGGGGCAATCAGCCCCAGCATTTT. Protein product: CASGLAGGGNQPQHF.